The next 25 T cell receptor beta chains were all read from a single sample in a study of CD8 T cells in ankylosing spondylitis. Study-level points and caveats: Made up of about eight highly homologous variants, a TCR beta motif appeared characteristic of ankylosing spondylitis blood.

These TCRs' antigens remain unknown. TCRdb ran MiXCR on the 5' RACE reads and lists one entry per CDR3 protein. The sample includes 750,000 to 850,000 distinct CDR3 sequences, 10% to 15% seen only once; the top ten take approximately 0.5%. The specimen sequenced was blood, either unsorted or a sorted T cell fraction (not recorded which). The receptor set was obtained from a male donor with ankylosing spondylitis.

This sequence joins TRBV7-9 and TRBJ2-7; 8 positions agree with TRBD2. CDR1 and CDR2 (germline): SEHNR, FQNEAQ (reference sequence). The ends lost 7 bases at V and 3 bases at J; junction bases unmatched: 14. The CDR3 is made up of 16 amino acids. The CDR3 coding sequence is TGTGCCAGCACCCGATCCCGTAGCGGGGCGGGCTACGAGCAGTACTTC. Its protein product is CASTRSRSGAGYEQYF.

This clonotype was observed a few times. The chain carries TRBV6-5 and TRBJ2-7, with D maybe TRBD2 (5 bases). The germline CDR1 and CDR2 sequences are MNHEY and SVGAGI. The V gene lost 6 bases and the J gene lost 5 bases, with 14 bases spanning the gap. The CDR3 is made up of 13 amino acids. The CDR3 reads CASRYDGDDEQYF. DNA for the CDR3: TGTGCCAGCAGATACGACGGGGATGACGAGCAGTACTTC.

CDR3 sequence reads: CATSRQTGNYGYTF. CDR3 DNA: TGTGCCACCAGCAGACAGACAGGGAACTATGGCTACACCTTC. The J gene is TRBJ1-2, the V gene TRBV15; 7 nucleotides line up with TRBD1. Germline-derived CDR1 and CDR2 are LNHNV and YYDKDF (reference sequence). CDR3 length equals 14 residues. V lost 2 bases and J lost 2; bases outside the gene matches: 2. Supplemented by reference TRBV15 and TRBJ1-2, the full variable domain reads DAMVIQNPRYQVTQFGKPVTLSCSQTLNHNVMYWYQQKSSQAPKLLFHYYDKDFNNEADTPDNFQSRRPNTSFCFLDIRSPGLGDTAMYLCATSRQTGNYGYTFGSGTRLTVV.

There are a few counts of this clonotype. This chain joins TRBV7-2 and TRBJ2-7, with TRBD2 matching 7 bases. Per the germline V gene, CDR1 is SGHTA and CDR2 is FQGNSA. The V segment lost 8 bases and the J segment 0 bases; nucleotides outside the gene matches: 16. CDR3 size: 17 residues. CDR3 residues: CASLEGIWRESSYEQYF. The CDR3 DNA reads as TGTGCCAGCCTTGAGGGGATATGGCGGGAGAGCTCCTACGAGCAGTACTTC.

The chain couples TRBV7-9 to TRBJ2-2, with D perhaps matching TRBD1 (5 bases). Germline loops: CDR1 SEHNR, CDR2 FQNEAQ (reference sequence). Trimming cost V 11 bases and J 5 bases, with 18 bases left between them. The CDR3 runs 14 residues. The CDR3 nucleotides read TGTGCCGTCCGGCTGGGGCTCGGGACCGGGGAGCTGTTTTTT. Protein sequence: CAVRLGLGTGELFF.

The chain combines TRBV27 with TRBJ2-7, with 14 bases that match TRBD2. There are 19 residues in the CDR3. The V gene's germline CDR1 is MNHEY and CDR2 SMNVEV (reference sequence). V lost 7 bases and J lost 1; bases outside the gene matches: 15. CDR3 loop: CASKNFGTSGSLRSYEQYF. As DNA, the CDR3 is TGTGCCAGCAAAAACTTCGGGACTAGCGGGAGCCTGAGGTCCTACGAGCAGTACTTC.

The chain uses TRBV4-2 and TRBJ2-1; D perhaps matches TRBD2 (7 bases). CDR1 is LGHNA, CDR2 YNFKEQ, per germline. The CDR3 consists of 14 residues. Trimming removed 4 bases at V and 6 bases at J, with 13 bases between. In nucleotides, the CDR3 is TGTGCCAGCAGCCCCCAACGGGGGGCCAATGAGCAGTTCTTC. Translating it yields CASSPQRGANEQFF.

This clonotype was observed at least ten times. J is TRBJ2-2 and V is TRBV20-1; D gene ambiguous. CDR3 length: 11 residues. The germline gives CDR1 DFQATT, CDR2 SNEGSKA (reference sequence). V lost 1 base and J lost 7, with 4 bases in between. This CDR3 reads CSARVNGELFF. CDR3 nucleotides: TGCAGTGCTAGAGTCAACGGGGAGCTGTTTTTT.

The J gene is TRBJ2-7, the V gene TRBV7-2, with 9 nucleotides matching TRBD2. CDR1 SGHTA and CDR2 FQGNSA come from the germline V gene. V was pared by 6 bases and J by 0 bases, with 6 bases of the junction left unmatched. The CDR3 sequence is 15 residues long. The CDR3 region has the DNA TGTGCCAGCAGATTTAGCGGGAGTCCCTCCTACGAGCAGTACTTC. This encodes CASRFSGSPSYEQYF. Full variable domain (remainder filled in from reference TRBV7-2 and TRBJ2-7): GAGVSQSPSNKVTEKGKDVELRCDPISGHTALYWYRQSLGQGLEFLIYFQGNSAPDKSGLPSDRFSAERTGGSVSTLTIQRTQQEDSAVYLCASRFSGSPSYEQYFGPGTRLTVT.

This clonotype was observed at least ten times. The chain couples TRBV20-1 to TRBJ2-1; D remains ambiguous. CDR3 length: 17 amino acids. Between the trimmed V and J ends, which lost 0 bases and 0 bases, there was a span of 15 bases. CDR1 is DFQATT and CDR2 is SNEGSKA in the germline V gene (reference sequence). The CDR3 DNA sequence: TGCAGTGCTAGAGATCGGGCCCGCCCGAGCTCCTACAATGAGCAGTTCTTC. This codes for CSARDRARPSSYNEQFF.

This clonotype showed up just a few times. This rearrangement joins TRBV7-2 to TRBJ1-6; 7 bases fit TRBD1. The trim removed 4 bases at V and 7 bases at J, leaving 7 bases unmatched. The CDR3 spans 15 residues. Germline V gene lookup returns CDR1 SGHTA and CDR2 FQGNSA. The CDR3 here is CASSYEGQLNSPLHF. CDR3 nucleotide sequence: TGTGCCAGCAGCTATGAGGGACAGTTGAATTCACCCCTCCACTTT.

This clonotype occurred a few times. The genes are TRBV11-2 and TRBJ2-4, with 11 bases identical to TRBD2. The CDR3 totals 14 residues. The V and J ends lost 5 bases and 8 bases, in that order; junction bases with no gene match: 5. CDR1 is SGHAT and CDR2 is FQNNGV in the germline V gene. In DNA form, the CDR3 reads TGTGCCAGCAGCCCACTAGCGGGAGTAGACATTCAGTACTTC. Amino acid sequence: CASSPLAGVDIQYF.

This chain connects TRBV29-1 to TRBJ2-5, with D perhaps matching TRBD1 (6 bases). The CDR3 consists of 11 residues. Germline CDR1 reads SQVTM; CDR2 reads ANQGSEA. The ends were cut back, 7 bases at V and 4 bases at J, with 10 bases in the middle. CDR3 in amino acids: CSGGQAETQYF. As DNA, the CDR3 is TGCAGCGGGGGGCAGGCAGAGACCCAGTACTTC.

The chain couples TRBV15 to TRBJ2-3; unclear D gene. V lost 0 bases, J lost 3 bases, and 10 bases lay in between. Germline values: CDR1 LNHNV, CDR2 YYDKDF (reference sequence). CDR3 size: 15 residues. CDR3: CATSRDRHETDTQYF. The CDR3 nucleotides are TGTGCCACCAGCAGAGACAGGCACGAGACAGATACGCAGTATTTT.

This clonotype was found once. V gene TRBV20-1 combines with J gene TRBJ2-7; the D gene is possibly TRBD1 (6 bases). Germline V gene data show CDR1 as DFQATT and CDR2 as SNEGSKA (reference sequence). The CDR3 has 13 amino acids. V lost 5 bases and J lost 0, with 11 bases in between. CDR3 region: CSAARGASYEQYF. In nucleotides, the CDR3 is TGCAGTGCTGCCAGGGGAGCCTCCTACGAGCAGTACTTC.

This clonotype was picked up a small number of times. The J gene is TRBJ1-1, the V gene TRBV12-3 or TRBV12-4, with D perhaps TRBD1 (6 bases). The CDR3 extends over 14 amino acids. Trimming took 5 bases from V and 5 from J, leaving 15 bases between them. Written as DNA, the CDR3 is TGTGCCAGCAGTGTAACACAGGGAGGTACTGAAGCTTTCTTT. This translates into CASSVTQGGTEAFF.

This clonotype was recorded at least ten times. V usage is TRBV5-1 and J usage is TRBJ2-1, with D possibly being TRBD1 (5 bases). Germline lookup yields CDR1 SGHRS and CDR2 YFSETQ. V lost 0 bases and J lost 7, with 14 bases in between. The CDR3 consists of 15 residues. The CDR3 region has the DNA TGCGCCAGCAGCTTGGACAGGTTTGGTTGGAATGAGCAGTTCTTC. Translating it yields CASSLDRFGWNEQFF.

CDR3 residues: CASSVGDHQNTQYF. The DNA of the CDR3 is TGTGCCAGCAGCGTAGGGGACCACCAAAATACGCAGTATTTT. The chain combines TRBV9 with TRBJ2-3; D may match TRBD1 or TRBD2 (5 bases each). The CDR3 consists of 14 residues. CDR1 and CDR2 (germline): SGDLS, YYNGEE. With 0 bases removed from V and 7 bases from J, the gap between germline ends came to 12 bases.

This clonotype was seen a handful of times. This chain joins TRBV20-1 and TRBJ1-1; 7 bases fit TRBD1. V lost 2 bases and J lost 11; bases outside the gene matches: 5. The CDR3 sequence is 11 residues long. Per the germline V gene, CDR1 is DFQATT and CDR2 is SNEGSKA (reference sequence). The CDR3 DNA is TGCAGTGCTAGAACAGGGGCCGGGGCTTTCTTT. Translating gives CSARTGAGAFF.

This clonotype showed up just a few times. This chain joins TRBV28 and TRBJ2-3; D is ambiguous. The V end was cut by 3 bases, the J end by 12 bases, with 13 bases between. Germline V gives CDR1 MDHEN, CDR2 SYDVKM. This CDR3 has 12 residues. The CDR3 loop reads CASSLVFHSQYF. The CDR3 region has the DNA TGTGCCAGCAGTTTGGTATTCCATTCACAGTATTTT.

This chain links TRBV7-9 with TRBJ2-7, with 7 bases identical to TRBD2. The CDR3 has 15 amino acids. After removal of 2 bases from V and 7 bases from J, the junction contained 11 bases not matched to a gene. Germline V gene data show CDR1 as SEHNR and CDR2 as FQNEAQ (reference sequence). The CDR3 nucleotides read TGTGCCAGCAGCTTAACGGGACTACCCCGTCCGGAGCAGTACTTC. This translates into CASSLTGLPRPEQYF. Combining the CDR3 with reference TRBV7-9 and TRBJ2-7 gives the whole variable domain DTGVSQNPRHKITKRGQNVTFRCDPISEHNRLYWYRQTLGQGPEFLTYFQNEAQLEKSRLLSDRFSAERPKGSFSTLEIQRTEQGDSAMYLCASSLTGLPRPEQYFGPGTRLTVT.

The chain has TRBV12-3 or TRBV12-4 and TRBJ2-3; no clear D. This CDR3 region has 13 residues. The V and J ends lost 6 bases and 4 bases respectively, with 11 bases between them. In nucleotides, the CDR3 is TGTGCCAGCAGCACGCGGCTGGCAGATACGCAGTATTTT. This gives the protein CASSTRLADTQYF.

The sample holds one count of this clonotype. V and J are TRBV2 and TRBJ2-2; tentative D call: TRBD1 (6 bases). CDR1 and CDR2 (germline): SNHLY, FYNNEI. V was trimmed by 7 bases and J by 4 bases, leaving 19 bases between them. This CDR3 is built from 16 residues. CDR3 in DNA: TGTGCCAGCACCGCACAGGGCGCGCATTCCACCGGGGAGCTGTTTTTT. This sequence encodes CASTAQGAHSTGELFF.

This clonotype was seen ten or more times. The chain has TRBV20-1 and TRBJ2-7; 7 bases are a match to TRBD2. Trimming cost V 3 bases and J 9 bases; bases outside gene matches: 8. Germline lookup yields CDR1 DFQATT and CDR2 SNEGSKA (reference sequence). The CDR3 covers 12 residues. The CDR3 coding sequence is TGCAGTGCTAGCGGGAGGTCGCCGCGGCAGTACTTC. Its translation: CSASGRSPRQYF.

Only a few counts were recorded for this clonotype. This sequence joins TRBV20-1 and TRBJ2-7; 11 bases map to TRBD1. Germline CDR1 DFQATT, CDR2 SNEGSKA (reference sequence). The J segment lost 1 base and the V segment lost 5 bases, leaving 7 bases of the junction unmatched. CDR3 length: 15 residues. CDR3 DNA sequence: TGCAGTGCTCCAAGGACAGGGGGCGCGTCCTACGAGCAGTACTTC. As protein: CSAPRTGGASYEQYF.